The 17 T cell receptor beta chains reported below all come from one sample, sequenced in a study of T-cell reconstitution after alpha-beta-depleted transplantation in children. Preparation of the TCRbeta library was carried out with unique molecular identifiers. Each CDR3 protein is one row after TCRdb ran MiXCR on the PCR reads. The data contain 450,000 to 600,000 distinct CDR3 sequences, roughly 10% of them seen just once; the ten biggest clones take up roughly 2%. Here the sequenced sample was PBMCs, taken before TCRalphabeta/CD19-depleted stem cell transplant. Receptor source: a child between 2 and 9 years old with inherited bone marrow failure, due to receive a stem cell transplant.

Remarks on this clonotype: A much more abundant neighbour one base away suggests this may be a read error. The V and J genes are TRBV3-1 and TRBJ2-2; D is unclear. Germline V lookup: CDR1 LGHDT, CDR2 YNNKEL (reference sequence). Trimming removed 4 bases at V and 4 bases at J, with 16 bases between. CDR3 length equals 16 residues. The CDR3 reads CASSPWTGPTTGELFF. The DNA for the CDR3 is TGTGCCAGCAGCCCGTGGACGGGTCCGACCACCGGGGAGCTGTTTTTT.

This clonotype showed up just a few times. The rearrangement uses TRBV20-1 and TRBJ2-2; D gene uncertain. The CDR3 is 15 amino acids. The V end was cut by 0 bases, the J end by 1 base, with 9 bases between. Per germline, CDR1 DFQATT and CDR2 SNEGSKA (reference sequence). CDR3 loop: CSARDKRRNTGELFF. CDR3 nucleotide sequence: TGCAGTGCTAGAGATAAGCGCCGGAACACCGGGGAGCTGTTTTTT.

This clonotype was detected many times. The chain combines TRBV11-2 with TRBJ2-3; TRBD2 agrees at 11 bases. The CDR3 is made up of 18 amino acids. Germline assignment: CDR1 SGHAT and CDR2 FQNNGV. V gave up 4 bases and J gave up 6 bases; unmatched junction bases: 15. This CDR3 reads CASSSPSGRLPGEDTQYF. As DNA, the CDR3 is TGTGCCAGCAGCTCCCCTAGCGGGAGGCTGCCCGGAGAGGATACGCAGTATTTT.

This clonotype was counted ten times or more. The chain uses TRBV20-1 and TRBJ2-3; D call uncertain. The germline V gene encodes CDR1 DFQATT and CDR2 SNEGSKA (reference sequence). This CDR3 has 14 amino acids. The V end was cut by 1 base, the J end by 0 bases, with 8 bases between. Here the CDR3 reads CSARVATSTDTQYF. The CDR3 region has the DNA TGCAGTGCTAGAGTCGCGACTAGCACAGATACGCAGTATTTT.

This clonotype was counted many times. The chain couples TRBV7-2 to TRBJ2-1, with 8 bases aligning to TRBD2. The CDR3 spans 14 residues. J lost 10 bases, V lost 2 bases, and 7 bases had no gene match. Germline values: CDR1 SGHTA, CDR2 FQGNSA. This chain's CDR3 is CASSLYGLADEQFF. The DNA of the CDR3 is TGTGCCAGCAGCTTATATGGACTAGCCGACGAGCAGTTCTTC.

The chain has TRBV6-5 and TRBJ2-1, with TRBD1 matching over 9 bases. The CDR3 runs 14 residues. The germline CDR1 and CDR2 sequences are MNHEY and SVGAGI. Losses at the gene ends were 7 bases for V and 4 bases for J; bases not matched to a gene: 5. As DNA, the CDR3 is TGTGCCAGCACCTACGGACAGGGGTACAATGAGCAGTTCTTC. Translating it yields CASTYGQGYNEQFF.

This clonotype was counted only a few times. The gene calls are TRBV12-3 or TRBV12-4 and TRBJ2-3; perhaps TRBD2 as D (5 bases). CDR3 length: 13 residues. V was shortened by 11 bases and J by 4 bases, with 16 bases between the two germline ends. The CDR3 nucleotides are TGTGCCGTTCTAGGAGAGGGTGCAGATACGCAGTATTTT. Translating gives CAVLGEGADTQYF.

This clonotype occurred many times. This chain uses TRBV10-2 with TRBJ2-3; D possibly matches TRBD1 or TRBD2 (5 bases each). Trimming took off 3 bases at V and 5 bases at J, with 12 bases between the two ends. The length of the CDR3 is 14 residues. In germline, CDR1 is WSHSY, CDR2 SAAADI. CDR3 amino acids: CASSDEGLEDTQYF. The CDR3 nucleotides read TGCGCCAGCAGTGACGAGGGGCTGGAAGATACGCAGTATTTT.

In its sample, this clonotype was seen a few times. V and J are TRBV15 and TRBJ1-2; 7 nucleotides match TRBD1. The J segment lost 2 bases and the V segment lost 2 bases, leaving 5 bases of the junction unmatched. Germline lookup yields CDR1 LNHNV and CDR2 YYDKDF (reference sequence). The CDR3 covers 15 residues. The CDR3 DNA is TGTGCCACCAGCAGACCATCGGGACAGAACTATGGCTACACCTTC. Translation gives CATSRPSGQNYGYTF.

V and J are TRBV7-2 and TRBJ1-2; no reliable D call. V lost 0 bases to trimming and J lost 4 bases, with 15 bases between them. CDR1 and CDR2 (germline): SGHTA, FQGNSA. The CDR3 is made up of 16 amino acids. Here the CDR3 DNA reads TGTGCCAGCAGCTTAGCGTATGCCGGGCCGGTCTATGGCTACACCTTC. It yields the protein CASSLAYAGPVYGYTF.

This clonotype was seen at least ten times. The gene calls are TRBV11-2 and TRBJ1-3; D gene ambiguous. The germline V gene has CDR1 SGHAT and CDR2 FQNNGV. Trimming cost V 2 bases and J 8 bases, with 7 bases left between them. The CDR3 has 12 amino acids. CDR3 sequence (DNA): TGTGCCAGCAGCTTAAACCCAGACACCATATATTTT. Residues: CASSLNPDTIYF.

This clonotype was seen repeatedly, ten times or more. The chain is built from TRBV5-1 and TRBJ2-2; D may be TRBD2 (6 bases). Germline V lookup: CDR1 SGHRS, CDR2 YFSETQ. The V end was cut by 4 bases, the J end by 0 bases, with 22 bases between. This CDR3 region has 19 residues. The CDR3 spells CASSPRVAAHPPNTGELFF. CDR3 DNA: TGCGCCAGCAGCCCGAGGGTAGCGGCCCATCCCCCGAACACCGGGGAGCTGTTTTTT.

This clonotype was seen more than once but under ten times. The V call is TRBV27, the J call TRBJ2-1; 15 bases are shared with TRBD2. The CDR3 covers 17 residues. Per germline, CDR1 MNHEY and CDR2 SMNVEV (reference sequence). V dropped 7 bases and J dropped 4; count of bases not matched to a gene: 8. This CDR3 is CASIGRGLAGGYNEQFF. CDR3 DNA: TGTGCCAGCATAGGGAGGGGACTAGCGGGAGGTTACAATGAGCAGTTCTTC.

Ten or more counts support this clonotype. V and J are TRBV12-3 or TRBV12-4 and TRBJ2-2, with a tentative D call TRBD2 (6 bases). The V end was cut by 5 bases, the J end by 0 bases, with 10 bases between. The CDR3 totals 15 residues. This chain's CDR3 is CASSGGIANTGELFF. CDR3 bases: TGTGCCAGCAGTGGAGGGATCGCGAACACCGGGGAGCTGTTTTTT.

This clonotype was counted at least ten times. J is TRBJ1-1 and V is TRBV7-2, with D tentatively TRBD1 (5 bases). The CDR3 has 14 residues. Germline loops: CDR1 SGHTA, CDR2 FQGNSA. V lost 5 bases and J 5 bases, leaving 15 bases between the germline ends. CDR3 nucleotide sequence: TGTGCCAGCAGCCTGTCGACCTGGGGGACTGAAGCTTTCTTT. The encoded protein is CASSLSTWGTEAFF.

This clonotype was counted at least ten times. The chain joins TRBV28 to TRBJ2-3; D gene unclear. Trimming removed 5 bases at V and 7 bases at J, with 10 bases between. Germline CDR1 reads MDHEN; CDR2 reads SYDVKM. The CDR3 has 12 amino acids. The CDR3 DNA sequence: TGTGCCAGCAGTCGCCTCAGAAATACGCAGTATTTT. As protein: CASSRLRNTQYF.

The chain combines TRBV6-2 or TRBV6-3 with TRBJ1-5; the D is unclear. V gave up 0 bases and J gave up 10 bases, with 13 bases separating them. From germline, CDR1 is MNHEY and CDR2 SVGEGT. This CDR3 comprises 14 residues. CDR3 sequence reads: CASSYSAAISPQHF. CDR3 DNA: TGTGCCAGCAGTTACTCGGCAGCAATCAGCCCCCAGCATTTT.